This TCR beta chain was found in a study of T cell changes during pregnancy in multiple sclerosis. Only one count was recorded for this clone. TCRdb's table, derived via immunoSEQ multiplex PCR, lists solely in-frame clones and lacks some. The sample consists of some 38,000 clones, around nine tenths of them appearing once. With 6 bases removed from V and 1 base from J, the gap between germline ends came to 15 bases. Germline loops: CDR1 LGHNT, CDR2 FRNRAP. The CDR3 is made up of 16 amino acids. The sample here was CD4+ T cells from peripheral blood mononuclear cells, taken in the second trimester of pregnancy. The gene calls are TRBV12-5 and TRBJ2-2, with D possibly matching TRBD2 (6 bases). The TCR originated in a female donor in good health, enrolled as a control in a pregnancy study. In nucleotides, the CDR3 is TGTGCTAGTGGGTTACTGCGGGGTGGGAACACCGGGGAGCTGTTTTTT. As protein: CASGLLRGGNTGELFF. The variable domain in full, completed from reference TRBV12-5 and TRBJ2-2, reads DARVTQTPRHKVTEMGQEVTMRCQPILGHNTVFWYRQTMMQGLELLAYFRNRAPLDDSGMPKDRFSAEMPDATLATLKIQPSEPRDSAVYFCASGLLRGGNTGELFFGEGSRLTVL.